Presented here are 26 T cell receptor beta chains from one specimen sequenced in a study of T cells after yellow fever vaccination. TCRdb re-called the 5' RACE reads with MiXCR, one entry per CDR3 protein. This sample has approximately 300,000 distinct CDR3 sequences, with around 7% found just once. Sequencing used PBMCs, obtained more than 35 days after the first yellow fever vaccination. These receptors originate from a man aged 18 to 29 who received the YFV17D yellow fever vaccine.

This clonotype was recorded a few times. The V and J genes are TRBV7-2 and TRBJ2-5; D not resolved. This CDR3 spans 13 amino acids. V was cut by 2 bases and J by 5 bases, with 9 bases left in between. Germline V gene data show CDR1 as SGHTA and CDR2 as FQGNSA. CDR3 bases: TGTGCCAGCAGCTTACAGAGAGACGAGACCCAGTACTTC. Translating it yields CASSLQRDETQYF.

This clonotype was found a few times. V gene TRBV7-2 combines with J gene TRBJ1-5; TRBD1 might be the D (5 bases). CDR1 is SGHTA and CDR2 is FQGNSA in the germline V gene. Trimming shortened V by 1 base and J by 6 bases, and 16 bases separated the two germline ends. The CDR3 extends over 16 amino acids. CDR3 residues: CASSLVGAGNTQPQHF. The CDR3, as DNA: TGTGCCAGCAGCTTAGTCGGGGCCGGGAATACTCAGCCCCAGCATTTT.

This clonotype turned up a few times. CDR3 nucleotides: TGCGCCAGCAGCGAACAGGGAGGTGAAAAACTGTTTTTT. As protein: CASSEQGGEKLFF. This sequence joins TRBV5-1 and TRBJ1-4, with a tentative D call TRBD1 (6 bases). The CDR3 has 13 residues. V lost 4 bases to trimming and J lost 7 bases, with 11 bases between them. CDR1 and CDR2 (germline): SGHRS, YFSETQ.

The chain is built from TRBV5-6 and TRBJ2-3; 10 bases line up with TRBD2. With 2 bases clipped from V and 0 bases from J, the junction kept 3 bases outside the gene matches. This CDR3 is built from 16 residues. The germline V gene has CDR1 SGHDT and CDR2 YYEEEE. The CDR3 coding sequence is TGTGCCAGCAGCTTTCAACTAGCGGGGAGCACAGATACGCAGTATTTT. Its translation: CASSFQLAGSTDTQYF.

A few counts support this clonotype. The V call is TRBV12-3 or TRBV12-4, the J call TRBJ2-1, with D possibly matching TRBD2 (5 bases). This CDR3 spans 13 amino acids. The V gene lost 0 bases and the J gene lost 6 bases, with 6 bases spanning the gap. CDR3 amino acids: CASSLASANEQFF. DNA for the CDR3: TGTGCCAGCAGTTTAGCTAGCGCCAATGAGCAGTTCTTC.

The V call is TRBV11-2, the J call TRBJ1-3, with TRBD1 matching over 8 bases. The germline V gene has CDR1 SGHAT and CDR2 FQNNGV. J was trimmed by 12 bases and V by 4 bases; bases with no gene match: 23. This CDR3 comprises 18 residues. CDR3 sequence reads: CASSSAGRQAGGREGIYF. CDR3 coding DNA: TGTGCCAGCAGCTCCGCGGGCCGTCAGGCAGGGGGCCGGGAGGGCATATATTTT.

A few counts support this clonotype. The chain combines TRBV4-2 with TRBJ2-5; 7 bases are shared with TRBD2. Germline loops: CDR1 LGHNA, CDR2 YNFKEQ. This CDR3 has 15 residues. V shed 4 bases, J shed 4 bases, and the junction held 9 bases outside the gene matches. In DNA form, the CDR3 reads TGTGCCAGCAGCCCCGCGGGGCGGGGGTTAGAGACCCAGTACTTC. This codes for CASSPAGRGLETQYF.

The DNA for the CDR3 is TGCGCCAGCAGCCAGTTGGACTGGTACACAGATACGCAGTATTTT. It yields the protein CASSQLDWYTDTQYF. The chain has TRBV4-3 and TRBJ2-3, with a possible D match to TRBD2 (5 bases). Looked up from germline, CDR1 is LGHNA and CDR2 is YSLEER. Trimming shortened V by 3 bases and J by 2 bases, and 12 bases separated the two germline ends. The CDR3 loop spans 15 amino acids.

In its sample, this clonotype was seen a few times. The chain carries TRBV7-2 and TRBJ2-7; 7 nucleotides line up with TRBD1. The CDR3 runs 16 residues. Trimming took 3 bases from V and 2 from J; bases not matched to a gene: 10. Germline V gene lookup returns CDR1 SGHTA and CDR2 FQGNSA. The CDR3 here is CASSLGAYRGAYEQYF. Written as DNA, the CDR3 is TGTGCCAGCAGCTTGGGGGCCTACAGGGGCGCCTACGAGCAGTACTTC.

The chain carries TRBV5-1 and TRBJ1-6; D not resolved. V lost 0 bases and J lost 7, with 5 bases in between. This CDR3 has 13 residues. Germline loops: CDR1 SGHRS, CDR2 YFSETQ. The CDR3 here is CASSLGVNSPLHF. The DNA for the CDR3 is TGCGCCAGCAGCTTGGGGGTAAATTCACCCCTCCACTTT.

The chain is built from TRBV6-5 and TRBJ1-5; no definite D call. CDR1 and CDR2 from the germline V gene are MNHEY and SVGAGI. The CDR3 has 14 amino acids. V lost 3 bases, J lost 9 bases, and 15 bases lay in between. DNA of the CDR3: TGTGCCAGCAGTTATTACACAATAGGAGGGCCCCAGCATTTT. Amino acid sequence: CASSYYTIGGPQHF.

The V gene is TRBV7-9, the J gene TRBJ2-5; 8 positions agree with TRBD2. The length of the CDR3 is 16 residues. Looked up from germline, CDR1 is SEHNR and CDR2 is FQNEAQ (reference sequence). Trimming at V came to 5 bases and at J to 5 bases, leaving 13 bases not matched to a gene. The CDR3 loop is CASSVRGGLPGETQYF. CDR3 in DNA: TGTGCCAGCAGCGTCCGGGGGGGTTTGCCGGGGGAGACCCAGTACTTC.

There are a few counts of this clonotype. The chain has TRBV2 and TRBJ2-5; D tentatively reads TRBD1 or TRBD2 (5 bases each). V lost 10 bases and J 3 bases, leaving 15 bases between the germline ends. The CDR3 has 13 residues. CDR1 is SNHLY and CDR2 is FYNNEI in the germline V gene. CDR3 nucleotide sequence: TGTGCCACCTTGGTGGGGGTAGAAGAGACCCAGTACTTC. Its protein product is CATLVGVEETQYF.

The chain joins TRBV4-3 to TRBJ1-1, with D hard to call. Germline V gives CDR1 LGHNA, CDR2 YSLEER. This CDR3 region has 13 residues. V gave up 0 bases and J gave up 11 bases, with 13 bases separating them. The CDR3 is CASSQDLSDSAFF. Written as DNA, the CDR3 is TGCGCCAGCAGCCAAGATTTATCGGATTCGGCTTTCTTT.

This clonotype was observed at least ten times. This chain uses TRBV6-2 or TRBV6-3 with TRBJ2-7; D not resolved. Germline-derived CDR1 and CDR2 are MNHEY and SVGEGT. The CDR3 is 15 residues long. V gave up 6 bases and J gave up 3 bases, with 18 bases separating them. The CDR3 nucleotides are TGTGCCAGCAGACCCGGACCGATAATAGACTACGAGCAGTACTTC. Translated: CASRPGPIIDYEQYF.

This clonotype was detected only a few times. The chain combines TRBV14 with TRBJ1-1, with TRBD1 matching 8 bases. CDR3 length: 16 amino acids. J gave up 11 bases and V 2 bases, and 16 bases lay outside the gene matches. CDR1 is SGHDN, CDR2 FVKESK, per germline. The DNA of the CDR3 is TGTGCCAGCAGCCAAACGGATCCCAGGGGGCAGAATGGGGCTTTCTTT. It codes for CASSQTDPRGQNGAFF.

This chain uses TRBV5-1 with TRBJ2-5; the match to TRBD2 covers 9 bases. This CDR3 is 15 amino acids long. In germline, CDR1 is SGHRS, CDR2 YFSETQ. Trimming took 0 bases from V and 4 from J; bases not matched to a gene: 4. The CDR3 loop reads CASSLAETSGETQYF. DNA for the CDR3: TGCGCCAGCAGCTTGGCCGAGACTAGCGGAGAGACCCAGTACTTC.

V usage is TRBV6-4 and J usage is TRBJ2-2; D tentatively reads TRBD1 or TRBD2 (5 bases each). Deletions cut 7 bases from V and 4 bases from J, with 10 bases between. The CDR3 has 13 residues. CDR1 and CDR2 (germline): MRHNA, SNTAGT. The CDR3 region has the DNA TGTGCCAGCATGGGACCCAGCACCGGGGAGCTGTTTTTT. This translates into CASMGPSTGELFF.

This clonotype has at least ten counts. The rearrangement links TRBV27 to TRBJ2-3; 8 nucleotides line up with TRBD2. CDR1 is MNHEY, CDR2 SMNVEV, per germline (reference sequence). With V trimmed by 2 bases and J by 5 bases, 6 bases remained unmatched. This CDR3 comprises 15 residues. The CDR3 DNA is TGTGCCAGCAGTTTAAAGCCCCTAGCGGGAGATACGCAGTATTTT. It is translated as CASSLKPLAGDTQYF.

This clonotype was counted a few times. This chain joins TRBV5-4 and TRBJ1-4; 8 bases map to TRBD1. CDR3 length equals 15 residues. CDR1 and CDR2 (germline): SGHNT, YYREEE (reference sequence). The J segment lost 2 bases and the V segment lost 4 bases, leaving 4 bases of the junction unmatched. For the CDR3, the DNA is TGTGCCAGCAGCGCTCAGGGGGCTACTAATGAAAAACTGTTTTTT. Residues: CASSAQGATNEKLFF.

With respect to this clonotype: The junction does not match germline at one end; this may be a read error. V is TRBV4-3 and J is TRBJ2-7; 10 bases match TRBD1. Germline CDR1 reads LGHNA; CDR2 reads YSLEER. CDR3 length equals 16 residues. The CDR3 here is CASSQDRDRGRKEQYF. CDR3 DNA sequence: TGCGCCAGCAGCCAAGATCGGGACAGGGGAAGGAAGGAGCAGTATTTC.

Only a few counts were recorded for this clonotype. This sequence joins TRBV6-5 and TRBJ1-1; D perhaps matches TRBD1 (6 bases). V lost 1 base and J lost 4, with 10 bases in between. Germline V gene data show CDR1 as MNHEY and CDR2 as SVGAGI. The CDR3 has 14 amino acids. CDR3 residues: CASSYLGGGTEAFF. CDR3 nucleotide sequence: TGTGCCAGCAGTTACTTGGGGGGCGGCACTGAAGCTTTCTTT.

The CDR3 sequence is CASSFPEAFF. The CDR3 bases are TGTGCCAGCAGCTTCCCTGAAGCTTTCTTT. This rearrangement joins TRBV7-9 to TRBJ1-1; D remains unclear. This CDR3 spans 10 amino acids. Trimming left V 3 bases short and J 6 bases short, with 2 bases between. Per the germline V gene, CDR1 is SEHNR and CDR2 is FQNEAQ (reference sequence).

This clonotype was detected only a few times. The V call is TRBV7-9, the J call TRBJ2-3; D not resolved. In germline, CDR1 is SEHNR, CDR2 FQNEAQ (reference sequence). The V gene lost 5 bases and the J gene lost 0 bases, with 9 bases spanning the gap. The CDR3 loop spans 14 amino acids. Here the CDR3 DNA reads TGTGCCAGCAGCGCCACCTCTAGCACAGATACGCAGTATTTT. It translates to CASSATSSTDTQYF.

CDR3 amino acids: CASSLAGIRRPATNEKLFF. For the CDR3, the DNA is TGTGCCAGCAGCTTAGCGGGGATACGACGTCCTGCAACTAATGAAAAACTGTTTTTT. This rearrangement joins TRBV7-2 to TRBJ1-4; D gene ambiguous. The CDR3 length is 19 residues. CDR1 and CDR2 (germline): SGHTA, FQGNSA. V gave up 0 bases and J gave up 0 bases, with 17 bases separating them. Full variable domain (remainder filled in from reference TRBV7-2 and TRBJ1-4): GAGVSQSPSNKVTEKGKDVELRCDPISGHTALYWYRQSLGQGLEFLIYFQGNSAPDKSGLPSDRFSAERTGGSVSTLTIQRTQQEDSAVYLCASSLAGIRRPATNEKLFFGSGTQLSVL.

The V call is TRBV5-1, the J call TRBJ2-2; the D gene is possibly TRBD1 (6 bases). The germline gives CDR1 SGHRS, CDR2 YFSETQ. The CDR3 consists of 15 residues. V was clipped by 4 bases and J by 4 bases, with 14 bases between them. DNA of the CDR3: TGCGCCAGCAGCGTCCCGGGACAAAGCACCGGGGAGCTGTTTTTT. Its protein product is CASSVPGQSTGELFF.